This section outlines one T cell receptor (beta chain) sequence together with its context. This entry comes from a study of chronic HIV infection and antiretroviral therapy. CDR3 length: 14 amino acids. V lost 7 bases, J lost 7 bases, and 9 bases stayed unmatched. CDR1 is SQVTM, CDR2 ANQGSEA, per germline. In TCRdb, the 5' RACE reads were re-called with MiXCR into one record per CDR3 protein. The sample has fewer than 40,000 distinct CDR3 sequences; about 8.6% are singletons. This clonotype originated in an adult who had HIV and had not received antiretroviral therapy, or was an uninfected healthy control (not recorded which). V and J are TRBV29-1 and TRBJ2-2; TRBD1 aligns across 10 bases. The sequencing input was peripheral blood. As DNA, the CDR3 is TGCAGCGCGTCCGGGACAGGGGATAACGGGGAGCTGTTTTTT. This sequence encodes CSASGTGDNGELFF.